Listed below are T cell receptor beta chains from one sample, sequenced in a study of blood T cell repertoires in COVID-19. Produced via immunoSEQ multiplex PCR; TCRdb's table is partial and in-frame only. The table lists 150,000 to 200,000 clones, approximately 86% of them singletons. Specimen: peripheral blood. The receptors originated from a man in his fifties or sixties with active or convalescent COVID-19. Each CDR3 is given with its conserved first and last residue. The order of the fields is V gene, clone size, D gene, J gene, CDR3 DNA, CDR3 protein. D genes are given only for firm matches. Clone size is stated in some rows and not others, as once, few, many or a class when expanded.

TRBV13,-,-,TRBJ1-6,TGTGCCAGCAACCTCTGGGGGGGGAGCTCCTATAATTCACCCCTCCACTTT,CASNLWGGSSYNSPLHF
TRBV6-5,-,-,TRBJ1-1,TGTGCCAGCAGTACCGAGGACATTATGAACACTGAAGCTTTCTTT,CASSTEDIMNTEAFF
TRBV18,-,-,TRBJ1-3,TGTGCCAGCTCACCACCGAATAGGGCGGGTGGAAACACCATATATTTT,CASSPPNRAGGNTIYF
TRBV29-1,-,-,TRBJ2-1,TGCAGCGTGGGGGACATTGGTGAGCAGTTCTTC,CSVGDIGEQFF
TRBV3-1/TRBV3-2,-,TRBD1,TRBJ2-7,TGTGCCAGCAGCCAAGACGACAGGGGAAGAGTTTCCTACGAGCAGTACTTC,CASSQDDRGRVSYEQYF
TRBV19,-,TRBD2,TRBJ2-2,TGTGCCAGTAGTTCTAGCGGGAGGACCGGGGAGCTGTTTTTT,CASSSSGRTGELFF
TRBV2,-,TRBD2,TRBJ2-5,TGTGCCAGCAGTTATCTAGCGGGGGGATATCAAGAGACCCAGTACTTC,CASSYLAGGYQETQYF
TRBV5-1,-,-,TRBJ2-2,TGCGCCAGCAGGATGGACAGTGCGAACACCGGGGAGCTGTTTTTT,CASRMDSANTGELFF
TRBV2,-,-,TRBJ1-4,TGTGCCAGCAGTGAAAGGGGGGGACTTAATGAAAAACTGTTTTTT,CASSERGGLNEKLFF
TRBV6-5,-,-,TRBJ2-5,TGTGCCAGCCTGGAGGGAGTCTTGTGGGAGACCCAGTACTTC,CASLEGVLWETQYF
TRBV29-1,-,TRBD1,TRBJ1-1,TGCAGCGTTGACCCTGGACAGGGGTTGATGGACACTGAAGCTTTCTTT,CSVDPGQGLMDTEAFF
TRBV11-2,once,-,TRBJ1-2,TGTGCCAGCAGCCTGGGGGGGCGTTATGGCTACACCTTC,CASSLGGRYGYTF
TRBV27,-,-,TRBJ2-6,TGTGCCAGCAGTTTATCAGGGAGTGGGGCCAACGTCCTGACTTTC,CASSLSGSGANVLTF
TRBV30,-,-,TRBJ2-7,TGTGCCTGGAGTGTAGGGGCACTCTCCTACGAGCAGTACTTC,CAWSVGALSYEQYF
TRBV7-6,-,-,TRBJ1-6,TGTGCCAGCAGCTTAGAGTTGCGGGGCGCGAGCCCTCCATATAATTCACCCCTCCACTTT,CASSLELRGASPPYNSPLHF